This T cell receptor beta chain was recorded in a study of T-cell reconstitution after alpha-beta-depleted transplantation in children. Preparation of the TCRbeta library was carried out with unique molecular identifiers. TCRdb re-called the PCR reads through MiXCR, storing one row per CDR3 protein. The table shows about 360,000 distinct CDR3 sequences, with roughly 15% occurring only once. Germline assignment: CDR1 MNHNS and CDR2 SASEGT. V trimming: 1 base; J trimming: 9 bases; junction bases outside the gene matches: 3. The CDR3 loop spans 14 amino acids. This clonotype was observed many times. Specimen: PBMCs, collected from the stem cell graft. This sequence originates from a human donor who donated a stem cell graft to a child with Fanconi anemia. The chain recombines TRBV6-1 with TRBJ1-6; 7 bases agree with TRBD1. CDR3 in DNA: TGTGCCAGCAGTGAAGGGGAGGGGGCTTCACCCCTCCACTTT. It codes for CASSEGEGASPLHF.